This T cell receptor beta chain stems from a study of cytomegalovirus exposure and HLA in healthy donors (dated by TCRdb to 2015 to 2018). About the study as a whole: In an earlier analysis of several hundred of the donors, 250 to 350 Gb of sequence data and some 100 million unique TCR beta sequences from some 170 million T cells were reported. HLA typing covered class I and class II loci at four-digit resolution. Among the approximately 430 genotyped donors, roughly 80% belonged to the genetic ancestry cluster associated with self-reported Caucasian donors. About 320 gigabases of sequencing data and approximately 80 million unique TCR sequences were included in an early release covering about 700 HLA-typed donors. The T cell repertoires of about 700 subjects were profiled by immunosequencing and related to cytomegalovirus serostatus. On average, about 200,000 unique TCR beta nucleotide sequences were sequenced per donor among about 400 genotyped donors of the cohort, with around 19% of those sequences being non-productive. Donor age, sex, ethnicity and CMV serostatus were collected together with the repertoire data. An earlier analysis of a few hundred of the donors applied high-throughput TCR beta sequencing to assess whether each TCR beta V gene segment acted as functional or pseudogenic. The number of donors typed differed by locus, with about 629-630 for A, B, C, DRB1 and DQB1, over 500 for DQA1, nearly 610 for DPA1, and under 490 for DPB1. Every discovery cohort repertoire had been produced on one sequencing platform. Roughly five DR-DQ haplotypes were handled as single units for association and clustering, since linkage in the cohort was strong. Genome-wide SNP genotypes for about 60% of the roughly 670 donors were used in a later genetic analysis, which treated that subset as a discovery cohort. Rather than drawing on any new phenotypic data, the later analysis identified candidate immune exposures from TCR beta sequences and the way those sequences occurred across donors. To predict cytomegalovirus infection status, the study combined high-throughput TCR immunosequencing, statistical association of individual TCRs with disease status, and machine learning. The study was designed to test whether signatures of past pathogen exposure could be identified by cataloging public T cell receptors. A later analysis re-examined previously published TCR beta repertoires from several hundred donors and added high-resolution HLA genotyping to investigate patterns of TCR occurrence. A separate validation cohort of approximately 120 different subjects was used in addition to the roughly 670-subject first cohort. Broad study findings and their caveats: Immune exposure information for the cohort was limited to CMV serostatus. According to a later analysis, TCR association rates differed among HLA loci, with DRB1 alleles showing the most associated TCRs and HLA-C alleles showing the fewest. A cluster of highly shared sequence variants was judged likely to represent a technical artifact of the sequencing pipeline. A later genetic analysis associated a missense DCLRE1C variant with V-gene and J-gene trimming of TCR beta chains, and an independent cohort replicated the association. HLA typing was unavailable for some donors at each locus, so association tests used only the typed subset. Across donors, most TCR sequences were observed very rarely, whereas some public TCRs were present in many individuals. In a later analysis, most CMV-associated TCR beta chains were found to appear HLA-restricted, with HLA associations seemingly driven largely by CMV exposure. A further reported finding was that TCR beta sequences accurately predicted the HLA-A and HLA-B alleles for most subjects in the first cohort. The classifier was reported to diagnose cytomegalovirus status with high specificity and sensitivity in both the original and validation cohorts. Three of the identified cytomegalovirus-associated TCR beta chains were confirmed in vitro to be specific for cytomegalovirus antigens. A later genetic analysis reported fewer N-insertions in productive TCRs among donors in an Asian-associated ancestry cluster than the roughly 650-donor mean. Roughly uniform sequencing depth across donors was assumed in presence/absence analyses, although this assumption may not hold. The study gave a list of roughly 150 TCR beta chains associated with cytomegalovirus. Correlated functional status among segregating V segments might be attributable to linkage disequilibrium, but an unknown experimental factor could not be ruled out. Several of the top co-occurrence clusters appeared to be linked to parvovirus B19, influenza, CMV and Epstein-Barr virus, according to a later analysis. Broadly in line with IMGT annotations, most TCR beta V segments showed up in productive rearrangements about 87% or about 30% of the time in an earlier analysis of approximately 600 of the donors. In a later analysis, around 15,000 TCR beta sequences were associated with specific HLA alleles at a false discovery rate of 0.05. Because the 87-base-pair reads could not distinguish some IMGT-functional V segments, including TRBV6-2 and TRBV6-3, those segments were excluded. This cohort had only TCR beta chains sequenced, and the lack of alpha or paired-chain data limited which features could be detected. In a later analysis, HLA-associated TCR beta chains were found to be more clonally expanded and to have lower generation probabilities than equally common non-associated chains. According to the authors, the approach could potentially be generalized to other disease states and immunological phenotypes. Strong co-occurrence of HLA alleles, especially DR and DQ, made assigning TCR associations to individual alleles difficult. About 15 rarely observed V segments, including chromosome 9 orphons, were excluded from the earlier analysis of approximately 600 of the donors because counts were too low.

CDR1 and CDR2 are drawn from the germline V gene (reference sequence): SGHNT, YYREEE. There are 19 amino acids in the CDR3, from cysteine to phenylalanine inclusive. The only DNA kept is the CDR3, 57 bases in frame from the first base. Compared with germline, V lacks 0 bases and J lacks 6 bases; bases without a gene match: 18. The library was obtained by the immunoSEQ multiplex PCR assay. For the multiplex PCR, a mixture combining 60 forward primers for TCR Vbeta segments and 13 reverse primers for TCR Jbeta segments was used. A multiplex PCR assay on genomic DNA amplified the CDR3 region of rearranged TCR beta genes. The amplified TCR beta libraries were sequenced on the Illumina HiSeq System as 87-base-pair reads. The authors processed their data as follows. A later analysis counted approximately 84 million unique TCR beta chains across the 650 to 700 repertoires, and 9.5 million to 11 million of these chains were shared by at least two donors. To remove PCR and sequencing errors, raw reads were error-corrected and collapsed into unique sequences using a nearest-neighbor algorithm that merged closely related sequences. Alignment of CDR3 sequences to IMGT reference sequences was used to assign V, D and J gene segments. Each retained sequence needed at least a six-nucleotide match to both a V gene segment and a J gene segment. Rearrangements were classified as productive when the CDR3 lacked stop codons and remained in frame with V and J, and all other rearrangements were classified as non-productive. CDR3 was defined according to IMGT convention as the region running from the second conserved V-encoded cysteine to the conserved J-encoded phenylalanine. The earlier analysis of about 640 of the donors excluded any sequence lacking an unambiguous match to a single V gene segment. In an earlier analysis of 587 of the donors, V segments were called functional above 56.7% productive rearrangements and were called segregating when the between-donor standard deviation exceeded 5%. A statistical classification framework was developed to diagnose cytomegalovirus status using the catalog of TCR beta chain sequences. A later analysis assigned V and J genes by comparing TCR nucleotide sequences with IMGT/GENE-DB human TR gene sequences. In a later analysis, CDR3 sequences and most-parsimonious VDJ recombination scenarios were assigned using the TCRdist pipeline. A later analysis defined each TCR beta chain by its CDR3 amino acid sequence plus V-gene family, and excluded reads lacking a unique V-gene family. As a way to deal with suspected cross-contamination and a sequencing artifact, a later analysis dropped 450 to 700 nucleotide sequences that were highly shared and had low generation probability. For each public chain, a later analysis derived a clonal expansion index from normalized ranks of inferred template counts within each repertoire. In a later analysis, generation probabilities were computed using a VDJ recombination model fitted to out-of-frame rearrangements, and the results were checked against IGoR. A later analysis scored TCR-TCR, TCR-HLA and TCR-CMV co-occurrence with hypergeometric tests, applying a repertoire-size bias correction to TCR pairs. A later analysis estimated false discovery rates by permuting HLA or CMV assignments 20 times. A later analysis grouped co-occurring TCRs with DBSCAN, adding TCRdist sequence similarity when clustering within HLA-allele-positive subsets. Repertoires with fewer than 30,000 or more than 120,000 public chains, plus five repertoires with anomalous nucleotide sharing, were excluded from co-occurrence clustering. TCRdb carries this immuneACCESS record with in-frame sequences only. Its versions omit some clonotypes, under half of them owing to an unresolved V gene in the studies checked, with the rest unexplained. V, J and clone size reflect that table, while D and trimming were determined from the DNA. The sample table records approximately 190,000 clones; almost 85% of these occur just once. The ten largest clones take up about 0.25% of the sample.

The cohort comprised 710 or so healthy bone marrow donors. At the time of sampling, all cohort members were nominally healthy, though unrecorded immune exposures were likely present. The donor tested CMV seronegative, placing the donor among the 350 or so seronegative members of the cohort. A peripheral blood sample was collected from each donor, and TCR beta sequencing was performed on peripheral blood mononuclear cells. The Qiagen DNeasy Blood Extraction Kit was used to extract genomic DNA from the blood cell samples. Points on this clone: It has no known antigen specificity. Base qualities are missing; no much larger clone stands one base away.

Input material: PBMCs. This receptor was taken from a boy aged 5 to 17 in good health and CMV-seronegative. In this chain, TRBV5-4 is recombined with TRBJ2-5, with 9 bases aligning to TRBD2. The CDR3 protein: CASSLVRGGLSGPSKTQYF. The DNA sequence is TGTGCCAGCAGCTTGGTGCGGGGGGGCCTTTCAGGCCCTTCGAAGACCCAGTACTTC.